This T cell receptor beta chain was sequenced in a study of cytomegalovirus exposure and HLA in healthy donors (dated by TCRdb to 2015 to 2018). For the study in its entirety: An earlier analysis of approximately 640 of the donors reported approximately 300 Gb of sequence data and around 110 million unique TCR beta sequences from roughly 200 million T cells. An early release covering approximately 600 HLA-typed donors comprised about 320 gigabases of sequencing data and roughly 86 million unique TCR sequences. Of the roughly 430 genotyped donors, approximately 83% fell in the genetic ancestry cluster associated with self-reported Caucasian donors. The study aimed to test whether cataloging public T cell receptors could reveal signatures of past pathogen exposure. The study used immunosequencing to profile the T cell repertoires of several hundred subjects and linked those repertoires to cytomegalovirus serostatus. A separate validation cohort of more than 100 different subjects was used in addition to the approximately 610-subject first cohort. To predict cytomegalovirus infection status, the study combined high-throughput TCR immunosequencing, statistical association of individual TCRs with disease status, and machine learning. In a later analysis, previously published TCR beta repertoires from more than 500 donors were re-analyzed and high-resolution HLA genotyping was added so that TCR occurrence patterns could be studied. The later analysis used no new phenotypic data to find candidate immune exposures, relying instead on TCR beta sequences and their occurrence across donors. An earlier analysis of around 580 of the donors used high-throughput TCR beta sequencing to judge whether each TCR beta V gene segment behaved as functional or pseudogenic. Donor age, sex, ethnicity and CMV serostatus were compiled together with the repertoire data. A later genetic analysis used genome-wide SNP genotypes for about 60% of the 666 donors, treating that subset as a discovery cohort. Every discovery cohort repertoire had been produced on one sequencing platform. HLA typing included class I and class II loci at four-digit resolution. The number of donors typed differed by locus, with about 629-640 for A, B, C, DRB1 and DQB1, more than 500 for DQA1, 600 to 610 for DPA1, and some 440 for DPB1. Because of strong linkage in the cohort, roughly five DR-DQ haplotypes were treated as single units for association and clustering. Across around 400 genotyped donors of the cohort, an average of approximately 240,000 unique TCR beta nucleotide sequences per donor were sequenced, and roughly 18% of those sequences were non-productive.

The library was obtained by the immunoSEQ multiplex PCR assay. For the multiplex PCR, a mixture combining 60 forward primers for TCR Vbeta segments and 13 reverse primers for TCR Jbeta segments was used. The CDR3 region of rearranged TCR beta genes was amplified from genomic DNA by a multiplex PCR assay. The Illumina HiSeq System was used to sequence the amplified TCR beta libraries as 87-base-pair reads. In the source study's methods: A later analysis tallied around 80 million unique TCR beta chains across the 666 repertoires, and approximately 12 million of those chains were shared by two or more donors. Raw reads were error-corrected and collapsed into unique sequences with a nearest-neighbor algorithm that merged closely related sequences to remove PCR and sequencing errors. V, D and J gene segments were assigned by aligning CDR3 sequences to IMGT reference sequences. For a sequence to be retained, a match of at least six nucleotides was required to both a V gene segment and a J gene segment. Rearrangements were called productive when the CDR3 lacked stop codons and stayed in frame with V and J; all others were non-productive. CDR3 was defined by IMGT convention, running from the second conserved V-encoded cysteine to the conserved J-encoded phenylalanine. Sequences without an unambiguous match to a single V gene segment were excluded from the earlier analysis of a few hundred of the donors. An earlier analysis of a few hundred of the donors called V segments functional above 56.7% productive rearrangements and segregating when the between-donor standard deviation exceeded 5%. To diagnose cytomegalovirus status from the catalog of TCR beta chain sequences, a statistical classification framework was built. In a later analysis, TCR nucleotide sequences were compared against IMGT/GENE-DB human TR gene sequences so that V and J genes could be assigned. A later analysis assigned CDR3 sequences and most-parsimonious VDJ recombination scenarios with the TCRdist pipeline. In a later analysis, each TCR beta chain was defined by its CDR3 amino acid sequence together with its V-gene family, and reads without a unique V-gene family were excluded. As a way to deal with suspected cross-contamination and a sequencing artifact, a later analysis dropped nearly 600 nucleotide sequences that were highly shared and had low generation probability. For each public chain, a later analysis derived a clonal expansion index from normalized ranks of inferred template counts within each repertoire. In a later analysis, generation probabilities were computed using a VDJ recombination model fitted to out-of-frame rearrangements, and the results were checked against IGoR. In a later analysis, TCR-TCR, TCR-HLA and TCR-CMV co-occurrence was scored with hypergeometric tests, and a repertoire-size bias correction was applied to TCR pairs. A later analysis estimated false discovery rates by permuting HLA or CMV assignments 20 times. In a later analysis, co-occurring TCRs were grouped using DBSCAN, with TCRdist sequence similarity added in when clustering inside HLA-allele-positive subsets. Co-occurrence clustering excluded repertoires with fewer than 30,000 or more than 120,000 public chains, plus five with anomalous nucleotide sharing. As stored in TCRdb, this immuneACCESS dataset retains in-frame rearrangements with V and J assigned. A fraction of the clones does not appear; measured against another copy, unresolved V genes explain less than half of the discrepancy, and the remainder lacks a known reason. The DNA was the basis for D and trimming; V, J and clone size are from that table. The sample profile shows about 65,000 clones; around four fifths of them were found once. The ten most abundant clones make up around 4% of the sample.

Beyond this particular receptor, the publication reports: Correlated functional status among segregating V segments might reflect linkage disequilibrium, but an unknown experimental factor could not be ruled out. This cohort had only TCR beta chains sequenced, and the lack of alpha or paired-chain data limited which features could be detected. A later analysis reported that several top co-occurrence clusters appeared linked to parvovirus B19, influenza, CMV and Epstein-Barr virus. A later genetic analysis reported fewer N-insertions in productive TCRs among donors in an Asian-associated ancestry cluster than the roughly 640-donor mean. The only immune exposure information available for the cohort was CMV serostatus. In vitro tests confirmed that three of the cytomegalovirus-associated TCR beta chains recognize cytomegalovirus antigens. The presence/absence analyses assumed that sequencing depth was roughly uniform across donors, and that assumption may not be true. The sequencing pipeline was judged likely to have produced a cluster of highly shared sequence variants as a technical artifact. While some public TCRs were present in many individuals, most TCR sequences turned up only very rarely across donors. Roughly 15 rarely observed V segments, including chromosome 9 orphons, were excluded from the earlier analysis of approximately 600 of the donors because counts were too low. It was suggested by the authors that the approach could potentially be generalized to other disease states and immunological phenotypes. When HLA alleles, especially DR and DQ, strongly co-occurred, TCR associations were difficult to assign to individual alleles. In a later analysis, TCR association rates were found to vary across HLA loci, with the most associated TCRs seen for DRB1 alleles and the fewest for HLA-C alleles. The study listed approximately 150 TCR beta chains as associated with cytomegalovirus. In an earlier analysis of over 550 of the donors, most TCR beta V segments were observed in productive rearrangements about 90% or about 30% of the time, broadly matching IMGT annotations. A further reported finding was that TCR beta sequences accurately predicted the HLA-A and HLA-B alleles for most subjects in the first cohort. Some IMGT-functional V segments, including TRBV6-2 and TRBV6-3, could not be told apart with the 87-base-pair reads, so those segments were excluded. A later analysis found that HLA-associated TCR beta chains were more clonally expanded and had lower generation probabilities than equally common non-associated chains. In a later analysis, 15,000 to 20,000 TCR beta sequences were associated with specific HLA alleles at a false discovery rate of 0.05. HLA typing was unavailable for some donors at each locus, so association tests used only the typed subset. V-gene and J-gene trimming of TCR beta chains was associated with a missense DCLRE1C variant in a later genetic analysis, and the association was replicated in an independent cohort. In a later analysis, most CMV-associated TCR beta chains were found to appear HLA-restricted, with HLA associations seemingly driven largely by CMV exposure. The classifier was reported to diagnose cytomegalovirus status with high specificity and sensitivity in both the original and validation cohorts.

The cohort consisted of approximately 690 healthy bone marrow donors. Cohort members were all nominally healthy when sampled, although unrecorded immune exposures were likely present. The donor was CMV seronegative and was included in the group of several hundred seronegative cohort members. Every donor gave a peripheral blood sample, and the peripheral blood mononuclear cells from that sample were used for TCR beta sequencing. The Qiagen DNeasy Blood Extraction Kit was used to extract genomic DNA from the blood cell samples. A note on this clone: This clone's antigen is unknown. Base qualities are not at hand, and no much larger clone is one base apart.

The germline V gene (reference sequence) supplies CDR1 GTSNPN and CDR2 SVGIG. Trimming takes 1 base from V and 3 bases from J, and the germline ends sit 10 bases apart. The CDR3 measures 13 amino acids from cysteine to phenylalanine. Just the 39-base CDR3 DNA is kept, in frame starting at base 1. The chain is made from TRBV30 and TRBJ2-7, with the D gene not confidently named. Sequencing was carried out using PBMCs. The TCR was taken from a woman aged 30 to 39 in good health and CMV-seronegative. The CDR3 protein sequence reads: CAWSASSFYEQYF. The nucleotides read TGTGCCTGGAGTGCGTCTTCCTTCTACGAGCAGTACTTC.